The rows below give T cell receptor beta chains drawn from one sample of a study of radiation and T cells in renal cell carcinoma. Profiled with immunoSEQ multiplex PCR; TCRdb holds only in-frame clones, not every one. The repertoire has more than 60,000 clones, approximately 87% of them found once; the top ten carry 2% to 3%. This specimen was blood, taken from a patient whose treatment included radiotherapy and nephrectomy. The receptors here all came from a woman in her sixties with renal cell carcinoma. Each CDR3 is given with its conserved first and last residue. A D gene is named only where the DNA matches it firmly. Only part of the rows carry a size: once, few, many, or a class if the clone is expanded.

j_call clone_size d_call v_call cdr3_nt cdr3_aa
TRBJ2-2 . . TRBV6-5 TGTGCCAGCAGTACCGGGACGGCGAACACCGGGGAGCTGTTTTTT CASSTGTANTGELFF
TRBJ1-2 . . TRBV28 TGTGCCAGCACAAAGCCAGGACCCGCTAACTATGGCTACACCTTC CASTKPGPANYGYTF
TRBJ1-2 . . TRBV4-1 TGCGCCAGCAGCCAAGAAGGGTTGTACGGCTACACCTTC CASSQEGLYGYTF
TRBJ1-1 . TRBD1 TRBV7-9 TGTGCCAGCAGCCCTTCGGACAGGGGGCAGGCCGAAGCTTTCTTT CASSPSDRGQAEAFF
TRBJ2-7 . . TRBV29-1 TGCAGCGTTGGGGACAACTCCTACGAGCAGTACTTC CSVGDNSYEQYF
TRBJ2-7 . . TRBV11-1 TGTGCCAGCAGCTCGGACAGTTTATCCTACGAGCAGTACTTC CASSSDSLSYEQYF
TRBJ1-2 . . TRBV11-2 TGTGCCAGCAGCTCCGACAGCTTTTCCTTC CASSSDSFSF
TRBJ2-2 . TRBD1 TRBV30 TGTGCCTGGGTTAGACAGGGTAACACCGGGGAGCTGTTTTTT CAWVRQGNTGELFF
TRBJ2-3 once TRBD2 TRBV5-5 TGTGCCAGCAGCGGCGGGACTAGCGGGGGTAACACAGATACGCAGTATTTT CASSGGTSGGNTDTQYF
TRBJ1-1 . TRBD1 TRBV5-1 TGCGCCAGCAGCTTTACAGGGGGCGCAGACACTGAAGCTTTCTTT CASSFTGGADTEAFF
TRBJ2-5 . . TRBV6-5 TGTGCCAGCAGTTCGACCGGGCCACAAGAGACCCAGTACTTC CASSSTGPQETQYF
TRBJ1-2 . . TRBV19 TGTGCCAGTAGTATCCTGGGACACTCCCCCAACTATGGCTACACCTTC CASSILGHSPNYGYTF
TRBJ1-5 . . TRBV27 TGTGCCAGCAGTTTAAGCGGGACTTATAGCAATCAGCCCCAGCATTTT CASSLSGTYSNQPQHF
TRBJ2-7 . TRBD2 TRBV27 TGTGCCAGCAGTTCCCTTGGGACTAGCGGGAGTTACGAGCAGTACTTC CASSSLGTSGSYEQYF
TRBJ2-7 . TRBD2 TRBV13 TGTGCCAGCAGCTTAGTAGGTAGCGGGAGGACTTACGAGCAGTACTTC CASSLVGSGRTYEQYF
TRBJ1-1 . . TRBV7-2 TGTGCCAGCACCATGGGGGGGTGGGAAACTGAAGCTTTCTTT CASTMGGWETEAFF
TRBJ1-4 . . TRBV7-9 TGTGCCAGCAGCTTAAATGAGGGGATGAATGAAAAACTGTTTTTT CASSLNEGMNEKLFF
TRBJ1-2 once . TRBV7-3 TGTGCCAGCAGCCCGCGAGGGGGGGGCTATGGCTACACCTTC CASSPRGGGYGYTF
TRBJ2-3 . . TRBV25-1 TGTGCCAGCAGTGAGAGAGCGTGGTACACAGATACGCAGTATTTT CASSERAWYTDTQYF
TRBJ2-7 once TRBD1 TRBV18 TGTGCCAGCTCACCAATCTCCACGGGACAGGGGGGCGAGCAGTACTTC CASSPISTGQGGEQYF
TRBJ2-1 . . TRBV6-6 TGTGCCAGCAGTTACTCTCGGAATGAGCAGTTCTTC CASSYSRNEQFF
TRBJ2-5 . . TRBV7-6 TGTGCCAGCAGCTTAGCTATCGGGAGAGGGGTGGAGACCCAGTACTTC CASSLAIGRGVETQYF
TRBJ2-4 few TRBD1 TRBV19 TGTGCCAGTAGGCCGGGACAGCTAGATAACATTCAGTACTTC CASRPGQLDNIQYF
TRBJ2-2 . . TRBV19 TGTGCCAGTAGTTGGCAAGGGAACACCGGGGAGCTGTTTTTT CASSWQGNTGELFF
TRBJ1-1 . . TRBV7-2 TGTGCCAGCAGCCCCGGGGGGGGCATGAACACTGAAGCTTTCTTT CASSPGGGMNTEAFF
TRBJ1-1 once TRBD1 TRBV7-9 TGTGCCAGCAGCGGGACAGGGCCTGAAGCTTTCTTT CASSGTGPEAFF
TRBJ2-5 . . TRBV29-1 TGCAGCGTTGAAGGAGGGGGAGAGACCCAGTACTTC CSVEGGGETQYF
TRBJ2-7 . . TRBV14 TGTGCCAGCAGCCAAGACTGGCAGGGTAAGGAGCAGTACTTC CASSQDWQGKEQYF
TRBJ2-7 . . TRBV6-5 TGTGCCAGCACCGCAGGCTCCGCATTCCACGAGCAGTACTTC CASTAGSAFHEQYF
TRBJ1-1 . TRBD1 TRBV4-1 TGCGCCAGCAGCCGCGATCCGGGACAGGGTCACACTGAAGCTTTCTTT CASSRDPGQGHTEAFF
TRBJ1-2 . . TRBV7-3 TGTGCCAGCAGCTCCACAGTCTCTAGCCGCTATGGCTACACCTTC CASSSTVSSRYGYTF
TRBJ1-3 . TRBD1 TRBV5-8 TGTGCCAGCAGTTTCCGGGACAGAAGAAACACCATATATTTT CASSFRDRRNTIYF
TRBJ2-3 once . TRBV7-9 TGTGCCAGCAGCTTAGAAGCTTCAGATACGCAGTATTTT CASSLEASDTQYF
TRBJ2-5 . . TRBV6-5 TGTGCCAGCAGCCTGGACTGGGGTCAAGAGACCCAGTACTTC CASSLDWGQETQYF
TRBJ2-5 once TRBD1 TRBV18 TGTGCCAGCTCACCCGGACAGGGAGCTGGGGAGACCCAGTACTTC CASSPGQGAGETQYF
TRBJ1-5 . . TRBV7-8 TGTGCCAGCAGCTTAATCCAGGGAATCAGTCAGCCCCAGCATTTT CASSLIQGISQPQHF
TRBJ2-5 . . TRBV4-3 TGCGCCAGCAGCCAATCTTTGGACAGTTCGGTGACCCAGTACTTC CASSQSLDSSVTQYF
TRBJ1-1 few . TRBV11-2 TGTGCCAGCAGCTTAGAGTTGGGCCGAGCTTTCTTT CASSLELGRAFF
TRBJ1-1 . . TRBV4-2 TGTGCCAGCAGCCAAGGTGGGTGGACTGAAGCTTTCTTT CASSQGGWTEAFF
TRBJ1-3 . . TRBV7-9 TGTGCCAGCAGCTTACGAGCGGGGAACACCATATATTTT CASSLRAGNTIYF
TRBJ2-7 . TRBD2 TRBV2 TGTGCCAGCAGTGAAGGGACTAGCGGGATATACGAGCAGTACTTC CASSEGTSGIYEQYF
TRBJ1-2 . . TRBV4-1 TGCGCCAGCAGCCCACCGATCCGTCTGACGGGAAACTATGGCTACACCTTC CASSPPIRLTGNYGYTF
TRBJ1-2 few . TRBV6-5 TGTGCCAGCAGCAGGGGTGACTTTAACTATGGCTACACCTTC CASSRGDFNYGYTF
TRBJ1-4 . . TRBV19 TGTGCCAGTAGTACGCATAACGGGGGGTCCACTAATGAAAAACTGTTTTTT CASSTHNGGSTNEKLFF
TRBJ2-5 . . TRBV28 TGTGCCAGCAGTGGCCTTGAGGGCAGCCAAGAGACCCAGTACTTC CASSGLEGSQETQYF
TRBJ1-1 . TRBD1 TRBV27 TGTGCCAGCAGGGGACAGACAGGGAACACTGAAGCTTTCTTT CASRGQTGNTEAFF
TRBJ1-2 . . TRBV19 TGTGCCAGTAGTATCGGAGTGGGCCATCGAGGGTATGGCTACACCTTC CASSIGVGHRGYGYTF
TRBJ2-1 . TRBD2 TRBV7-6 TGTGCCAGCAGCTTAGACACCGGGACTAGCATCGACAATGAGCAGTTCTTC CASSLDTGTSIDNEQFF
TRBJ1-5 . . TRBV6-1 TGTGCCAGCAGTGAATTGTTCAATCAGCCCCAGCATTTT CASSELFNQPQHF
TRBJ1-2 . . TRBV18 TGTGCCAGCTCACCTGAGAGCTATGGCTACACCTTC CASSPESYGYTF